This T cell receptor beta chain was sequenced in a study of neurological immune-mediated disorders. General study results and limits: None of the CDR3 amino acid sequences found in expanded clones was shared across subjects. This suggests that the TCR-beta repertoires were private in all groups. Phylogenetic grouping placed 18 of 34 multiple sclerosis patients' repertoires in one related-CDR3 cluster, a possible signature.

TCRdb processed the 5' RACE reads anew with MiXCR; each CDR3 protein has one entry. The sample holds approximately 80,000 distinct CDR3 sequences, 5% to 6.5% seen once. This clonotype was counted many times. Its matching antigen is unknown. The CDR3 has 14 amino acids. CDR1 and CDR2 from the germline V gene are MGHRA and YSYEKL. V was pared by 1 base and J by 4 bases, with 7 bases between. This sample's time point: longitudinal time-point 2. This chain joins TRBV4-1 and TRBJ1-4, with unresolved D. Sequencing used PBMCs. This clonotype was obtained from a woman aged 60-75 years with multiple sclerosis. The CDR3 region has the DNA TGCGCCAGCAGCCAAGTAGGCGATAATGAAAAACTGTTTTTT. Translated, it gives CASSQVGDNEKLFF.